This TCR beta chain was captured in a study of CD8+ T cells in alopecia areata. Overall study results and limits: Tofacitinib produced a significant decrease in scalp clonality and in expanded CD8+ clones among the top 100.

Treatment defined: oral pan-JAK inhibitor, 5-10 mg twice daily. RNA, once extracted, was reverse transcribed into cDNA for use as the sequencing template. TCRdb's table, derived via immunoSEQ multiplex PCR, lists solely in-frame clones and lacks some. The sample yields 150,000 to 200,000 clones, 58% seen once. There are 18 residues in the CDR3. The V gene's germline CDR1 is LGHNA and CDR2 YSLEER. The ends lost 1 base at V and 6 bases at J; junction bases unmatched: 15. A remark on this clone: The antigen is unknown.

This chain links TRBV4-3 with TRBJ1-1, with 9 bases identical to TRBD1. The material was CD4+ T cells sorted from blood, obtained at week 24, from a patient treated with tofacitinib. This TCR derives from a human donor with alopecia areata. The CDR3 DNA reads TGCGCCAGCAGCCAAGGAAGGGGTACAGGGGGCGATTCTGCTGAAGCTTTCTTT. Translated: CASSQGRGTGGDSAEAFF.